The 24 T cell receptor beta chains in this list originate from one sample, sequenced in a study of T cells after yellow fever vaccination. TCRdb reprocessed the 5' RACE reads via MiXCR and lists one record per CDR3 protein. The sample lists approximately 610,000 distinct CDR3 sequences; about 17% were seen once. Here the sequenced sample was PBMCs, taken about 5 days after the first yellow fever vaccination. Receptors were obtained from a man in his late teens or twenties who received the YFV17D yellow fever vaccine.

The chain carries TRBV6-1 and TRBJ2-7; 10 nucleotides match TRBD2. Trimming cost V 5 bases and J 0 bases; bases outside gene matches: 10. There are 17 residues in the CDR3. Germline V gene sequence: CDR1 MNHNS, CDR2 SASEGT. The CDR3, as DNA: TGTGCCAGCAGTCCCTCCGGGACTAGCGACTCCTCCTACGAGCAGTACGTC. Amino acids: CASSPSGTSDSSYEQYV.

The J gene is TRBJ1-2, the V gene TRBV5-1; no definite D call. Germline V CDR1 and CDR2: SGHRS, YFSETQ. The V end was cut by 1 base, the J end by 5 bases, with 9 bases between. The CDR3 totals 13 residues. This chain's CDR3 is CASSLTALYGYTF. The DNA for the CDR3 is TGCGCCAGCAGCTTGACAGCCTTGTATGGCTACACCTTC. Variable domain in full (rest from reference TRBV5-1 and TRBJ1-2): KAGVTQTPRYLIKTRGQQVTLSCSPISGHRSVSWYQQTPGQGLQFLFEYFSETQRNKGNFPGRFSGRQFSNSRSEMNVSTLELGDSALYLCASSLTALYGYTFGSGTRLTVV.

Only a few counts were recorded for this clonotype. The chain links TRBV4-3 to TRBJ2-6; D gene uncertain. CDR3 length: 15 amino acids. Trimming left V 0 bases short and J 1 base short, with 4 bases between. CDR1 and CDR2 from the germline V gene are LGHNA and YSLEER. The DNA for the CDR3 is TGCGCCAGCAGCCAAGAGAGGTCTGGGGCCAACGTCCTGACTTTC. Residues: CASSQERSGANVLTF.

This sequence joins TRBV4-1 and TRBJ2-1; D possibly matches TRBD1 or TRBD2 (5 bases each). Germline V gene lookup returns CDR1 MGHRA and CDR2 YSYEKL. V lost 4 bases and J lost 5, with 18 bases in between. CDR3 length: 16 amino acids. In DNA, the CDR3 is TGCGCCAGCAGCCGCCCTGGCCAGGGAGAACACAATGAGCAGTTCTTC. This sequence encodes CASSRPGQGEHNEQFF.

The chain joins TRBV23-1 to TRBJ2-3; D is possibly TRBD2 (7 bases). TRBV23-1 is filed as an ORF, its function uncertain. Trimming removed 6 bases from V and 4 bases from J, with 17 bases in between. The CDR3 consists of 15 residues. The CDR3 loop is CASSRRGGGSDTQYF. In DNA form, the CDR3 reads TGCGCCAGCAGCCGACGAGGGGGGGGATCAGATACGCAGTATTTT.

This clonotype came up a few times. The chain uses TRBV12-3 or TRBV12-4 and TRBJ1-1; tentative D call: TRBD1 (5 bases). The CDR3 extends over 15 amino acids. V lost 5 bases and J lost 0, with 13 bases in between. The CDR3 DNA reads TGTGCCAGCAGTAAGCACGGGGGGGTGAACACTGAAGCTTTCTTT. Its protein is CASSKHGGVNTEAFF.

The CDR3 here is CSVEGGESDTQYF. As DNA, the CDR3 is TGCAGCGTTGAAGGCGGGGAGTCAGATACGCAGTATTTT. This chain uses TRBV29-1 with TRBJ2-3; possible D gene TRBD2, 6 bases. The ends were cut back, 1 base at V and 4 bases at J, with 9 bases in the middle. Looked up from germline, CDR1 is SQVTM and CDR2 is ANQGSEA. This CDR3 comprises 13 residues.

This clonotype was found a few times. The chain carries TRBV28 and TRBJ1-2, with a weak D call TRBD1 (5 bases). CDR1 is MDHEN, CDR2 SYDVKM, per germline. This CDR3 comprises 16 residues. The V and J ends lost 11 bases and 0 bases respectively, with 22 bases between them. CDR3 amino acids: CASINPGIGANYGYTF. In DNA, the CDR3 is TGTGCCTCAATTAACCCAGGGATTGGGGCTAACTATGGCTACACCTTC.

This clonotype has a handful of counts. The chain is built from TRBV12-5 and TRBJ2-1; D call uncertain. With 5 bases removed from V and 4 bases from J, the gap between germline ends came to 15 bases. Germline values: CDR1 LGHNT, CDR2 FRNRAP. CDR3 length: 15 amino acids. The CDR3 DNA sequence: TGTGCTAGTGGTCAAACAGCACCTCTATACAATGAGCAGTTCTTC. Protein sequence: CASGQTAPLYNEQFF.

The chain links TRBV9 to TRBJ1-3, with TRBD1 as a possible D gene (5 bases). V lost 1 base, J lost 4 bases, and 12 bases lay in between. Germline CDR1 is SGDLS and CDR2 is YYNGEE. The CDR3 consists of 15 residues. The CDR3 DNA sequence: TGTGCCAGCAGCGTATCGCCGGGGACGGGAAACACCATATATTTT. As protein: CASSVSPGTGNTIYF.

The chain links TRBV11-1 to TRBJ2-7; 10 bases are a match to TRBD1. The germline gives CDR1 SGHAT, CDR2 FQDESV (reference sequence). This CDR3 has 18 residues. V lost 3 bases and J lost 2; bases outside the gene matches: 13. Here the CDR3 reads CASSLTPRQGAKPYEQYV. The DNA of the CDR3 is TGTGCCAGCAGCTTGACGCCTCGACAGGGGGCGAAGCCCTACGAGCAGTACGTC.

The V gene is TRBV6-1, the J gene TRBJ2-3; D gene unclear. This CDR3 has 14 amino acids. The germline V gene encodes CDR1 MNHNS and CDR2 SASEGT. Trimming took 8 bases from V and 2 from J, leaving 14 bases between them. The CDR3 spells CASAKRPLTDTQYF. The CDR3 region has the DNA TGTGCCAGCGCCAAACGTCCCCTCACAGATACGCAGTATTTT.

This clonotype has a handful of counts. The chain couples TRBV6-6 to TRBJ2-1; 9 bases line up with TRBD2. V gave up 5 bases and J gave up 4 bases; unmatched junction bases: 6. Germline values: CDR1 MNHNY, CDR2 SVGAGI (reference sequence). CDR3 length equals 15 residues. CDR3 in amino acids: CASSPRGGPYNEQFF. The CDR3 bases are TGTGCCAGCAGTCCGCGGGGGGGCCCATACAATGAGCAGTTCTTC.

The V call is TRBV5-1, the J call TRBJ1-1; possible D gene TRBD1, 5 bases. V lost 0 bases, J lost 3 bases, and 12 bases lay in between. The CDR3 loop spans 15 amino acids. Per germline, CDR1 SGHRS and CDR2 YFSETQ. CDR3 in DNA: TGCGCCAGCAGCTTGGACTGGGGGGGGGACACTGAAGCTTTCTTT. The encoded protein is CASSLDWGGDTEAFF.

The sample holds a few counts of this clonotype. The chain joins TRBV5-1 to TRBJ2-3; possibly TRBD1 for D (6 bases). CDR1 is SGHRS, CDR2 YFSETQ, per germline. The CDR3 spans 14 residues. Trimming pared 6 bases from V and 3 bases from J, leaving 14 bases between. CDR3 DNA: TGCGCCAGCACATCCGGGACATTAACAGATACGCAGTATTTT. Its translation: CASTSGTLTDTQYF. The whole variable domain, remainder taken from reference TRBV5-1 and TRBJ2-3, is KAGVTQTPRYLIKTRGQQVTLSCSPISGHRSVSWYQQTPGQGLQFLFEYFSETQRNKGNFPGRFSGRQFSNSRSEMNVSTLELGDSALYLCASTSGTLTDTQYFGPGTRLTVL.

This clonotype occurred a few times. The chain links TRBV20-1 to TRBJ2-1; unclear D gene. Germline V gene lookup returns CDR1 DFQATT and CDR2 SNEGSKA (reference sequence). This CDR3 spans 17 amino acids. Trimming stripped 5 bases from V and 0 bases from J, with 20 bases between. The CDR3 DNA is TGCAGTGCTCCCACGAGACTGGGTTTCAGCTCCTACAATGAGCAGTTCTTC. This translates into CSAPTRLGFSSYNEQFF.

The rearrangement uses TRBV3-1 and TRBJ1-2; D might be TRBD1 (5 bases). The CDR3 covers 13 residues. Germline V gene sequence: CDR1 LGHDT, CDR2 YNNKEL (reference sequence). The V and J ends lost 1 base and 6 bases respectively, with 9 bases between them. In DNA form, the CDR3 reads TGTGCCAGCAGCCAAGCAGGGATTCATGGCTACACCTTC. Its translation: CASSQAGIHGYTF.

A few counts support this clonotype. The V and J genes are TRBV9 and TRBJ2-3; TRBD2 matches at 10 bases. This CDR3 comprises 15 residues. Trimming removed 0 bases from V and 6 bases from J; junction bases left unmatched: 4. The V gene's germline CDR1 is SGDLS and CDR2 YYNGEE. Written as DNA, the CDR3 is TGTGCCAGCAGCGTAGCCAGCGGGGGGGCTGATACGCAGTATTTT. Amino acids: CASSVASGGADTQYF.

The chain uses TRBV4-1 and TRBJ1-5; D may be TRBD1 (6 bases). Germline-derived CDR1 and CDR2 are MGHRA and YSYEKL. The V end lost 1 base, the J end lost 11 bases, and 15 bases lay between the germline ends. CDR3 length: 14 residues. The CDR3 DNA reads as TGCGCCAGCAGCCAAGGAGGTCGAGGGGGGACCCAGCATTTT. Translated: CASSQGGRGGTQHF.

The gene calls are TRBV7-8 and TRBJ2-1; 11 bases match TRBD2. The V gene end was trimmed by 5 bases and the J gene end by 4 bases; junction bases not matched to a gene: 7. The CDR3 is 16 amino acids. Germline assignment: CDR1 SGHVS and CDR2 FQNEAQ. The CDR3 reads CASSATGTSGYNEQFF. DNA of the CDR3: TGTGCCAGCAGCGCAACCGGGACTAGCGGATACAATGAGCAGTTCTTC.

This clonotype turned up a few times. V gene TRBV9 combines with J gene TRBJ2-1; the D gene is possibly TRBD2 (6 bases). V lost 4 bases and J 9 bases, leaving 17 bases between the germline ends. Germline loops: CDR1 SGDLS, CDR2 YYNGEE. The CDR3 has 14 residues. The CDR3 region has the DNA TGTGCCAGCAGCCCGTCGGCGGGGCCGGGTGAGCAGTTCTTC. Amino acids: CASSPSAGPGEQFF.

This clonotype has more than one count but fewer than ten. J is TRBJ1-2 and V is TRBV6-5; no definite D call. Trimming removed 6 bases at V and 1 base at J, with 9 bases between. Germline assignment: CDR1 MNHEY and CDR2 SVGAGI. This CDR3 region has 13 residues. CDR3 sequence: CASSHGSNYGYTF. DNA for the CDR3: TGTGCCAGCAGCCACGGGAGTAACTATGGCTACACCTTC.

The gene calls are TRBV30 and TRBJ2-1, with a weak D call TRBD1 (6 bases). Germline V gene data show CDR1 as GTSNPN and CDR2 as SVGIG (reference sequence). This CDR3 has 12 amino acids. With 3 bases removed from V and 5 bases from J, the gap between germline ends came to 8 bases. The DNA for the CDR3 is TGTGCCTGGAGCGGGGACAACAATGAGCAGTTCTTC. This translates into CAWSGDNNEQFF.

This clonotype was observed a few times. The rearrangement links TRBV12-3 or TRBV12-4 to TRBJ2-7; 7 nucleotides agree with TRBD1. The CDR3 is 15 residues long. V shed 4 bases, J shed 1 base, and the junction held 7 bases outside the gene matches. The CDR3 DNA reads TGTGCCAGCAGTTCCACAGGGGATCGGTCCTACGAGCAGTACTTC. Translation: CASSSTGDRSYEQYF.